This record concerns one T cell receptor (beta chain) sequence. Seattle patients were enrolled during active infection and followed longitudinally. The sample comes from a study of blood T cell repertoires in COVID-19. Turning to the study itself: The United States, Italy and Spain supplied acute and convalescent COVID-19 samples. T cells, B-cell-depleted T cells, or PBMCs provided the cDNA or gDNA that served as material.

Methods used by the authors: Estimation of nucleated cell counts relied on the amplification of reference gene primers. TCRdb's table, derived via immunoSEQ multiplex PCR, lists solely in-frame clones and lacks some. The V and J calls and clone size were taken over from that table, and D and trimming were inferred from the DNA. This table holds more than 300,000 clones, roughly 91% found once. This CDR3 has 15 residues. Germline V gene lookup returns CDR1 MNHNY and CDR2 SVGAGI (reference sequence). Trimming removed 3 bases at V and 7 bases at J, with 16 bases between. The sequencing input was peripheral blood. V is TRBV6-6 and J is TRBJ2-1; D might be TRBD1 (7 bases). This receptor was taken from a woman aged 25-40 years with COVID-19, enrolled during active disease. The DNA of the CDR3 is TGTGCCAGCAGTTATGGTACAGGGGAGGTTAATGAGCAGTTCTTC. Translated, it gives CASSYGTGEVNEQFF.